This T cell receptor beta chain stems from a study of blood T cell repertoires in COVID-19. Original handling: Nucleated cell number was recorded as an estimate derived from reference gene primer amplification. Measured with immunoSEQ multiplex PCR; TCRdb has only the in-frame clones, and not every one. The V and J calls and clone size are taken from that table; D and trimming were inferred from the DNA. Among about 200,000 clones listed, 75% to 85% were seen once. The ends lost 4 bases at V and 0 bases at J; junction bases unmatched: 6. The CDR3 totals 17 residues. CDR1 is KGHDR, CDR2 SFDVKD, per germline. This clone was detected only a few times.

The sequence was obtained from a middle-aged man who had recovered from COVID-19. The source material was PBMCs or T cells enriched from blood (not recorded which). V is TRBV24-1 and J is TRBJ2-7; 12 nucleotides align to TRBD2. CDR3 in amino acids: CATSDPKTSGSSYEQYF. CDR3 DNA sequence: TGTGCCACCAGTGACCCTAAGACTAGCGGGAGCTCCTACGAGCAGTACTTC.